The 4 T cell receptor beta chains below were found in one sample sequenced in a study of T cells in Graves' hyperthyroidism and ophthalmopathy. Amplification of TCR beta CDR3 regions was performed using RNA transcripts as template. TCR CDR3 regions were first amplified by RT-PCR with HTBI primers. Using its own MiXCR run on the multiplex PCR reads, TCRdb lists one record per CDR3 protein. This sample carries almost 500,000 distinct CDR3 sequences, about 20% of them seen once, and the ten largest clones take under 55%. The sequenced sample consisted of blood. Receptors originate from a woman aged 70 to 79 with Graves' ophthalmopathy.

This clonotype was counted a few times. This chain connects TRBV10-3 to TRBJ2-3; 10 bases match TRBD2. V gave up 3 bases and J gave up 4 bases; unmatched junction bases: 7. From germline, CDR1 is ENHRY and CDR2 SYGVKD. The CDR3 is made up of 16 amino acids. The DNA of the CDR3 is TGTGCCATCAGTGAACCGAGCGGGAGGGGTCCAGATACGCAGTATTTT. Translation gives CAISEPSGRGPDTQYF.

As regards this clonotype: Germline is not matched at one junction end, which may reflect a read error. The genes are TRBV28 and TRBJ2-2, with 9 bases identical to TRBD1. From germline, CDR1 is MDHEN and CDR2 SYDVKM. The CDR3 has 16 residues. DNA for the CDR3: TGTGCCAGCAGTTTTCCGGGACAGGGTAACACCGGGGAGCAGTTTTTT. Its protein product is CASSFPGQGNTGEQFF. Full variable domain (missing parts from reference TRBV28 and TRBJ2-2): DVKVTQSSRYLVKRTGEKVFLECVQDMDHENMFWYRQDPGLGLRLIYFSYDVKMKEKGDIPEGYSVSREKKERFSLILESASTNQTSMYLCASSFPGQGNTGEQFFGEGSRLTVL.

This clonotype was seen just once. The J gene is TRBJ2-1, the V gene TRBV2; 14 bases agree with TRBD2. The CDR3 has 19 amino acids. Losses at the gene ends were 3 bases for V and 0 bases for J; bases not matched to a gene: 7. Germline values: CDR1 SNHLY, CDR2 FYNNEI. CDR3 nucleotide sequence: TGTGCCAGCAGTGATGTGGGACTAGCGGGAGAATTCTCCTACAATGAGCAGTTCTTC. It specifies CASSDVGLAGEFSYNEQFF.

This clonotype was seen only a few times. CDR3 DNA sequence: TGTGCCAGCAGACGGGACAGGGGCTCAAGTAGGAACACTGAAGCTTTCTTT. Translation: CASRRDRGSSRNTEAFF. The chain has TRBV19 and TRBJ1-1, with 10 bases matching TRBD1. Looked up from germline, CDR1 is LNHDA and CDR2 is SQIVND (reference sequence). The CDR3 has 17 amino acids. After removal of 9 bases from V and 1 base from J, the junction contained 14 bases not matched to a gene.